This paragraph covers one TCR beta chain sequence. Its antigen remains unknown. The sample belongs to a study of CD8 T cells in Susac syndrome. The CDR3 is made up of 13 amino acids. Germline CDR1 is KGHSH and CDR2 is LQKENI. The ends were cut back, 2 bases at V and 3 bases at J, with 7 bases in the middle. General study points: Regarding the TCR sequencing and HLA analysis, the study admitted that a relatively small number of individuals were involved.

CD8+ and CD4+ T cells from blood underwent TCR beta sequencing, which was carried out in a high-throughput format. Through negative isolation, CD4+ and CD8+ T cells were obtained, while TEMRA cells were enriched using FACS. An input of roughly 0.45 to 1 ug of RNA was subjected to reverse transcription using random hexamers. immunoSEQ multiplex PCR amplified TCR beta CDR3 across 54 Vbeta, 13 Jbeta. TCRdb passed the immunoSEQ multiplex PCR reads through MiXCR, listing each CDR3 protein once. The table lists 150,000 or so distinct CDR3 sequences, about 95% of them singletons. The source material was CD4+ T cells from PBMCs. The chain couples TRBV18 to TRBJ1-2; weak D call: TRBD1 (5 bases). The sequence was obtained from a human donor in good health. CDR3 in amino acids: CASSPGGDYGYTF. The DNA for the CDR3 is TGTGCCAGCTCACCAGGGGGGGACTATGGCTACACCTTC.